One and the same sample provided the 4 T cell receptor beta chains below, sequenced in a study of blood T cell repertoires in COVID-19. Some clones are missing from TCRdb's copy, which holds only in-frame ones; the method was immunoSEQ multiplex PCR. The repertoire holds 65,000 to 80,000 clones, with 80% to 90% as singletons. Material for sequencing was peripheral blood. These receptors were obtained from a man older than 75 in a cohort sampled during active COVID-19.

The rearrangement links TRBV2 to TRBJ1-1; the D gene is possibly TRBD1 (5 bases). Trimming removed 7 bases at V and 1 base at J, with 13 bases between. This CDR3 region has 14 residues. Germline values: CDR1 SNHLY, CDR2 FYNNEI. The CDR3: CASTEWTRNTEAFF. The CDR3 DNA follows: TGTGCCAGCACGGAGTGGACAAGGAACACTGAAGCTTTCTTT. The variable domain in full, completed from reference TRBV2 and TRBJ1-1, reads EPEVTQTPSHQVTQMGQEVILRCVPISNHLYFYWYRQILGQKVEFLVSFYNNEISEKSEIFDDQFSVERPDGSNFTLKIRSTKLEDSAMYFCASTEWTRNTEAFFGQGTRLTVV.

The chain is built from TRBV28 and TRBJ1-4, with D maybe TRBD1 (5 bases). With 4 bases removed from V and 6 bases from J, the gap between germline ends came to 15 bases. The germline V gene encodes CDR1 MDHEN and CDR2 SYDVKM. There are 15 residues in the CDR3. CDR3 protein: CASSYSQPGYEKLFF. CDR3 nucleotides: TGTGCCAGCAGTTATTCCCAGCCAGGGTATGAAAAACTGTTTTTT.

The chain is built from TRBV4-1 and TRBJ1-3, with 7 bases aligning to TRBD1. This CDR3 is built from 16 residues. Germline CDR1 and CDR2: MGHRA and YSYEKL. Trimming removed 1 base from V and 2 bases from J; junction bases left unmatched: 5. The CDR3 DNA is TGCGCCAGCAGCCAAGGGCCGACAGGGACTGGAAACACCATATATTTT. Its translation is CASSQGPTGTGNTIYF.

This sequence joins TRBV7-2 and TRBJ1-3; D gene unclear. The CDR3 is 16 residues long. In germline, CDR1 is SGHTA, CDR2 FQGNSA. V lost 4 bases, J lost 0 bases, and 13 bases lay in between. Written as DNA, the CDR3 is TGTGCCAGCAGCTCCGGAGGATCATCCTCTGGAAACACCATATATTTT. Its translation is CASSSGGSSSGNTIYF.